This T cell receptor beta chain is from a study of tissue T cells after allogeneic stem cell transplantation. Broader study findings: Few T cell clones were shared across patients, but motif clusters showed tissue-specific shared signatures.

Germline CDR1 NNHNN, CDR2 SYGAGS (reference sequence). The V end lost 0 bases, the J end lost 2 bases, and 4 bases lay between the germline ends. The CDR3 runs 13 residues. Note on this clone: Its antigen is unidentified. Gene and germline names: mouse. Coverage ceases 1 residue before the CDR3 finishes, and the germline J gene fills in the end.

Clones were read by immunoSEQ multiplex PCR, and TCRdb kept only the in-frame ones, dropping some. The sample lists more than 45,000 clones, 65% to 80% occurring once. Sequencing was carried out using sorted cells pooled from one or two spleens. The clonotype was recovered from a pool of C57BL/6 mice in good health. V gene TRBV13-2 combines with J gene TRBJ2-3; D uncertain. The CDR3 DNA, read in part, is TGTGCCAGCGGTGATGCCATTGCAGAAACGCTGTAT. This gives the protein CASGDAIAETLY. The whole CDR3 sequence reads CASGDAIAETLYF.